Listed below are T cell receptor beta chains from one sample, sequenced in a study of cytomegalovirus exposure and HLA in healthy donors. Repertoires were generated with immunoSEQ multiplex PCR, while TCRdb's copy carries only in-frame clones and drops some. This sample has about 120,000 clones, with roughly three fifths found just once. Sequencing used PBMCs. The receptors derive from a woman in her forties in good health and CMV-seropositive. CDR3s include the opening cysteine and the closing phenylalanine or tryptophan. The D gene is left open where the match is weak. Size tells how often a clone was seen (once, few, many) or the class of an expanded clone, and some rows leave it out.

j_gene: TRBJ2-5; abundance: -; d_gene: -; v_gene: TRBV29-1; CDR3nt: TGCAGCGTTGAGCGAGTGCGGGCCCAAGAGACCCAGTACTTC; CDR3aa: CSVERVRAQETQYF
j_gene: TRBJ2-2; abundance: -; d_gene: -; v_gene: TRBV6-6; CDR3nt: TGTGCCAGCAGTTACGAGGTCAGGAACACCGGGGAGCTGTTTTTT; CDR3aa: CASSYEVRNTGELFF
j_gene: TRBJ1-1; abundance: -; d_gene: -; v_gene: TRBV6-5; CDR3nt: TGTGCCAGCACTACCTGGCCGGGGGGAGATGAAGCTTTCTTT; CDR3aa: CASTTWPGGDEAFF
j_gene: TRBJ2-3; abundance: few; d_gene: -; v_gene: TRBV13; CDR3nt: TGTGCCAGCAGCTTAGGCCTCAGGACAGATACGCAGTATTTT; CDR3aa: CASSLGLRTDTQYF
j_gene: TRBJ2-2; abundance: -; d_gene: -; v_gene: TRBV21-1; CDR3nt: TGTGCCCGGTTTATTACCGGGGAGCTGTTTTTT; CDR3aa: CARFITGELFF
j_gene: TRBJ2-7; abundance: -; d_gene: TRBD2; v_gene: TRBV6-1; CDR3nt: TGTGCCAGCAGTGGCTACCGGACTAGCCGATACGAGCAGTACTTC; CDR3aa: CASSGYRTSRYEQYF
j_gene: TRBJ2-3; abundance: -; d_gene: -; v_gene: TRBV7-9; CDR3nt: TGTGCCAGCAGCTCTAGCGCGGCAAGCACAGATACGCAGTATTTT; CDR3aa: CASSSSAASTDTQYF
j_gene: TRBJ1-1; abundance: few; d_gene: -; v_gene: TRBV19; CDR3nt: TGTGCCAGTAGCCCTATGACAGGTGGGAACACTGAAGCTTTCTTT; CDR3aa: CASSPMTGGNTEAFF
j_gene: TRBJ2-2; abundance: -; d_gene: -; v_gene: TRBV28; CDR3nt: TGTGCCAGCAGTTTAGGGCGGAACACCGGGGAGCTGTTTTTT; CDR3aa: CASSLGRNTGELFF
j_gene: TRBJ1-1; abundance: few; d_gene: -; v_gene: TRBV5-6; CDR3nt: TGTGCCAGCAGCTTTTGGGGAGGTTACAATGAAGCTTTCTTT; CDR3aa: CASSFWGGYNEAFF
j_gene: TRBJ1-1; abundance: -; d_gene: -; v_gene: TRBV30; CDR3nt: TGTGCCTGCCAGGGTATAACGGACACTGAAGCTTTCTTT; CDR3aa: CACQGITDTEAFF
j_gene: TRBJ2-7; abundance: -; d_gene: -; v_gene: TRBV15; CDR3nt: TGTGCCACCAGCATCCCAGGGGCACGTCCCTACGAGCAGTACTTC; CDR3aa: CATSIPGARPYEQYF
j_gene: TRBJ2-7; abundance: -; d_gene: -; v_gene: TRBV28; CDR3nt: TGTGCCAGCAGTCCCCTCTTGGAAATTAGCGAAATTTACGAGCAGTACTTC; CDR3aa: CASSPLLEISEIYEQYF
j_gene: TRBJ2-1; abundance: -; d_gene: TRBD2; v_gene: TRBV4-1; CDR3nt: TGCGCCAGCAGCCAAGTCAGCGGGAGAGGCAATGAGCAGTTCTTC; CDR3aa: CASSQVSGRGNEQFF
j_gene: TRBJ2-7; abundance: -; d_gene: -; v_gene: TRBV28; CDR3nt: TGTGCCAGCAGTCATGTCTACGAGCAGTACTTC; CDR3aa: CASSHVYEQYF
j_gene: TRBJ2-5; abundance: few; d_gene: -; v_gene: TRBV11-2; CDR3nt: TGTGCCAGCAGCTTAGCTTTAGATCAAGAGACCCAGTACTTC; CDR3aa: CASSLALDQETQYF
j_gene: TRBJ2-1; abundance: -; d_gene: -; v_gene: TRBV7-2; CDR3nt: TGTGCCAGCAGCCTACGGGTTGTCGGTAACAATGAGCAGTTCTTC; CDR3aa: CASSLRVVGNNEQFF
j_gene: TRBJ1-5; abundance: once; d_gene: -; v_gene: TRBV19; CDR3nt: TGTGCCACCGGGGGGGATCAGCCCCAGCATTTT; CDR3aa: CATGGDQPQHF
j_gene: TRBJ2-7; abundance: -; d_gene: -; v_gene: TRBV9; CDR3nt: TGTGCCAGCAGCGTCGACTACCTTAGCTCCTACGAGCAGTACTTC; CDR3aa: CASSVDYLSSYEQYF
j_gene: TRBJ2-5; abundance: -; d_gene: TRBD2; v_gene: TRBV25-1; CDR3nt: TGTGCCAGCAGTGAGACTAGCGACAAAGAGACCCAGTACTTC; CDR3aa: CASSETSDKETQYF
j_gene: TRBJ1-3; abundance: -; d_gene: -; v_gene: TRBV19; CDR3nt: TGTGCCAGTAGTATTCGGGTGGGGCAGGGGAAGAGAAACACCATATATTTT; CDR3aa: CASSIRVGQGKRNTIYF
j_gene: TRBJ1-4; abundance: -; d_gene: TRBD1; v_gene: TRBV5-4; CDR3nt: TGTGCCAGCAGCTTCGGAGGGGGCAGGGCAGCTAATGAAAAACTGTTTTTT; CDR3aa: CASSFGGGRAANEKLFF
j_gene: TRBJ2-6; abundance: -; d_gene: -; v_gene: TRBV29-1; CDR3nt: TGCAGCGTACAGGGTCAGACTGGGGCCAACGTCCTGACTTTC; CDR3aa: CSVQGQTGANVLTF
j_gene: TRBJ2-1; abundance: -; d_gene: TRBD1; v_gene: TRBV7-2; CDR3nt: TGTGCCAGCAGCTTAGAACGGGACAGTGAGCAGTTCTTC; CDR3aa: CASSLERDSEQFF
j_gene: TRBJ1-2; abundance: -; d_gene: -; v_gene: TRBV28; CDR3nt: TGTGCCAGCAGTTTGCAACAGGGCTATGGCTACACCTTC; CDR3aa: CASSLQQGYGYTF
j_gene: TRBJ2-5; abundance: -; d_gene: -; v_gene: TRBV7-2; CDR3nt: TGTGCCAGCAGCCCCCTTCAGGGGAACCAAGAGACCCAGTACTTC; CDR3aa: CASSPLQGNQETQYF
j_gene: TRBJ1-4; abundance: -; d_gene: TRBD1; v_gene: TRBV28; CDR3nt: TGTGCCAGCAGAGCAGGGGGCGCGAACGAAAAACTGTTTTTT; CDR3aa: CASRAGGANEKLFF
j_gene: TRBJ2-7; abundance: -; d_gene: TRBD1; v_gene: TRBV5-5; CDR3nt: TGTGCCAGCAGTTCGGGACAGCGCTACGAGCAGTACTTC; CDR3aa: CASSSGQRYEQYF
j_gene: TRBJ2-4; abundance: -; d_gene: -; v_gene: TRBV7-2; CDR3nt: TGTGCCAGCACCGCGAGGGGGGCCAAAAACATTCAGTACTTC; CDR3aa: CASTARGAKNIQYF
j_gene: TRBJ2-5; abundance: -; d_gene: TRBD2; v_gene: TRBV6-5; CDR3nt: TGTGCCAGCAGTTGGGGGGGTCGGGAGACCCAGTACTTC; CDR3aa: CASSWGGRETQYF
j_gene: TRBJ2-7; abundance: -; d_gene: TRBD2; v_gene: TRBV19; CDR3nt: TGTGCCAGTAGTATGACTAGCTGGGGGTTGCAGTACTTC; CDR3aa: CASSMTSWGLQYF
j_gene: TRBJ1-1; abundance: few; d_gene: TRBD1; v_gene: TRBV30; CDR3nt: TGTGCCTGGAACCAGGGACAGCTTAACACTGAAGCTTTCTTT; CDR3aa: CAWNQGQLNTEAFF
j_gene: TRBJ1-3; abundance: -; d_gene: TRBD1; v_gene: TRBV6-5; CDR3nt: TGTGCCAGCAGTTACTCCACAGGGGCGGGCGGAAACACCATATATTTT; CDR3aa: CASSYSTGAGGNTIYF
j_gene: TRBJ1-3; abundance: -; d_gene: -; v_gene: TRBV7-9; CDR3nt: TGTTCCAGCAGTTTTACAGCGGCTGGAAACACCATATATTTT; CDR3aa: CSSSFTAAGNTIYF
j_gene: TRBJ2-7; abundance: -; d_gene: -; v_gene: TRBV2; CDR3nt: TGTGCCAGCAGTGGCAGGGTAAGCTCCTACGAGCAGTACTTC; CDR3aa: CASSGRVSSYEQYF
j_gene: TRBJ2-3; abundance: -; d_gene: TRBD2; v_gene: TRBV4-3; CDR3nt: TGCGCCAGCAGCCAAGGATCCGGGACTAGCCGCCCAGATACGCAGTATTTT; CDR3aa: CASSQGSGTSRPDTQYF
j_gene: TRBJ1-2; abundance: -; d_gene: TRBD1; v_gene: TRBV27; CDR3nt: TGTGCCAGCAGACCGTGGGACAGCTCTAACTATGGCTACACCTTC; CDR3aa: CASRPWDSSNYGYTF
j_gene: TRBJ1-1; abundance: once; d_gene: -; v_gene: TRBV9; CDR3nt: TGTGCCAGCAGCGCCCTTAACACTGAAGCTTTCTTT; CDR3aa: CASSALNTEAFF
j_gene: TRBJ1-1; abundance: few; d_gene: TRBD1; v_gene: TRBV5-4; CDR3nt: TGTGCCAGCAGCCCGTACAGGGGGTACACTGAAGCTTTCTTT; CDR3aa: CASSPYRGYTEAFF
j_gene: TRBJ1-5; abundance: -; d_gene: TRBD1; v_gene: TRBV2; CDR3nt: TGTGCCAGCAGTGAGGTGGGGGACAGACGAAATCAGCCCCAGCATTTT; CDR3aa: CASSEVGDRRNQPQHF
j_gene: TRBJ2-7; abundance: -; d_gene: TRBD1; v_gene: TRBV19; CDR3nt: TGTGCCAGTAGTATCGGGACAGGCCTCTCCTACGAGCAGTACTTC; CDR3aa: CASSIGTGLSYEQYF
j_gene: TRBJ1-4; abundance: few; d_gene: -; v_gene: TRBV2; CDR3nt: TGTGCCAGCAGCGACATTAATGAAAAACTGTTTTTT; CDR3aa: CASSDINEKLFF
j_gene: TRBJ2-7; abundance: -; d_gene: TRBD2; v_gene: TRBV7-9; CDR3nt: TGTGCCAGCAGCTTAGGGGGGACTAGCTACGAGCAGTACTTC; CDR3aa: CASSLGGTSYEQYF
j_gene: TRBJ2-7; abundance: -; d_gene: -; v_gene: TRBV7-9; CDR3nt: TGTGCCAGCAGCTTACAGCAGCAGGGCGAGCAGTACTTC; CDR3aa: CASSLQQQGEQYF
j_gene: TRBJ1-2; abundance: few; d_gene: TRBD1; v_gene: TRBV19; CDR3nt: TGTGCCAGTCACCAGGGGGGCATTGATGGCTACACCTTC; CDR3aa: CASHQGGIDGYTF
j_gene: TRBJ2-7; abundance: -; d_gene: TRBD1; v_gene: TRBV5-1; CDR3nt: TGCGCCAGCAGCAAGTGGACAGGGGGAACCATAACATACGAGCAGTACTTC; CDR3aa: CASSKWTGGTITYEQYF
j_gene: TRBJ2-7; abundance: -; d_gene: -; v_gene: TRBV18; CDR3nt: TGTGCCAGCTCACTTGAGGCCGCCCTCGGGGACGAGCAGTACTTC; CDR3aa: CASSLEAALGDEQYF
j_gene: TRBJ2-6; abundance: few; d_gene: -; v_gene: TRBV28; CDR3nt: TGTGCCAGCAGTTCTATTCGCTCTGGGGCCAACGTCCTGACTTTC; CDR3aa: CASSSIRSGANVLTF
j_gene: TRBJ2-1; abundance: -; d_gene: TRBD1; v_gene: TRBV28; CDR3nt: TGTGCCAGCAGTTCGTCGGGACAGAAAGCCTACAATGAGCAGTTCTTC; CDR3aa: CASSSSGQKAYNEQFF
j_gene: TRBJ2-7; abundance: few; d_gene: -; v_gene: TRBV5-1; CDR3nt: TGCGCCAGCAGCCGCCAGGTATCCTACGAGCAGTACTTC; CDR3aa: CASSRQVSYEQYF
j_gene: TRBJ2-2; abundance: few; d_gene: TRBD2; v_gene: TRBV27; CDR3nt: TGTGCCAGCAGTTTTACCGGGACTAGCGGGAGATGGAGCTCCGGGGAGCTGTTTTTT; CDR3aa: CASSFTGTSGRWSSGELFF
j_gene: TRBJ2-3; abundance: -; d_gene: TRBD2; v_gene: TRBV5-6; CDR3nt: TGTGCCAGCAGCCGCTCGGTCCTAGCGGCACGTAGCACAGATACGCAGTATTTT; CDR3aa: CASSRSVLAARSTDTQYF
j_gene: TRBJ2-3; abundance: -; d_gene: -; v_gene: TRBV11-2; CDR3nt: TGTGCCAGCAGCTTAGTCCGGGGGAGGACAGATACGCAGTATTTT; CDR3aa: CASSLVRGRTDTQYF